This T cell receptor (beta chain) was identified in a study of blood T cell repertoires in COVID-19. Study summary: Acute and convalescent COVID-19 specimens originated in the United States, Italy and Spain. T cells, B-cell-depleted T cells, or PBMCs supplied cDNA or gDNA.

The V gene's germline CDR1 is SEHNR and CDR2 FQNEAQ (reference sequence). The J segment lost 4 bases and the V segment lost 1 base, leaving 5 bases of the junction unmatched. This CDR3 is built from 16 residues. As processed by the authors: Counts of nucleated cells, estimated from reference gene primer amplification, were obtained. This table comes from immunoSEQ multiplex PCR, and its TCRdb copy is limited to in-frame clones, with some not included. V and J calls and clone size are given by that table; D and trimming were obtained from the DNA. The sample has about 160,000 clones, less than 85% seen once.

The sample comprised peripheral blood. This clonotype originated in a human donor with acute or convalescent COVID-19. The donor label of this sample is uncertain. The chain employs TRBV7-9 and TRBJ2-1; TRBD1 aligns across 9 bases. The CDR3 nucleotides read TGTGCCAGCAGCTTAGTAGGGACAGGGCTTTACAATGAGCAGTTCTTC. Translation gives CASSLVGTGLYNEQFF.